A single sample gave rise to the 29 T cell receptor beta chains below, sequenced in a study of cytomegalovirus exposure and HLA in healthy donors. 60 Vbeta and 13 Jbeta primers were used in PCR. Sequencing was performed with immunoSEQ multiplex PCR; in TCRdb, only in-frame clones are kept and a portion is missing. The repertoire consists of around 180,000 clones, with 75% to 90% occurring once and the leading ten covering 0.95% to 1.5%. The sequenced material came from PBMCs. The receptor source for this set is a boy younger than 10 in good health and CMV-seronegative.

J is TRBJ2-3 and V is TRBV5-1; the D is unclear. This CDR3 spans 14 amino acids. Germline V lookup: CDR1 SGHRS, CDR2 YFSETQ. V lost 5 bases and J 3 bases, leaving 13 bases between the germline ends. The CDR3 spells CASRDWAETDTQYF. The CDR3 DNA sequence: TGCGCCAGCAGAGATTGGGCAGAAACAGATACGCAGTATTTT.

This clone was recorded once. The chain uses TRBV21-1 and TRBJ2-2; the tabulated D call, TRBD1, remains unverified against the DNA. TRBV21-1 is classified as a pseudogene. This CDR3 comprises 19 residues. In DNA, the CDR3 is TGTGCCAGCAGCAAAGTGGGCCAGGGGGAGTACTCGGTCACCGGGGAGCTGTTTTTT. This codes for CASSKVGQGEYSVTGELFF.

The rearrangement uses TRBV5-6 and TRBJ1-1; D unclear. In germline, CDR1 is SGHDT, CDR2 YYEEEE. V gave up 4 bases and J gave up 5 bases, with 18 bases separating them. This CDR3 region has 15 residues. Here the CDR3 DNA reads TGTGCCAGCAGCCCCCCCCACGTAGCGGGGACTGAAGCTTTCTTT. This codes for CASSPPHVAGTEAFF.

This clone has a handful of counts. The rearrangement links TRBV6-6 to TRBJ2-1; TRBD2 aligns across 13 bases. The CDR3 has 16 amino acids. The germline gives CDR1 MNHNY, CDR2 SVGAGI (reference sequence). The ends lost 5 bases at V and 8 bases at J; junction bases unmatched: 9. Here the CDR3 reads CASSRETSGRLDEQFF. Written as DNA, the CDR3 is TGTGCCAGCAGTCGTGAGACTAGCGGGAGGCTCGATGAGCAGTTCTTC.

CDR3 bases: TGTGCCAGTAGTATCGGCGGGGGTACCATCGGGGAGCTGTTTTTT. Its translation is CASSIGGGTIGELFF. The rearrangement uses TRBV19 and TRBJ2-2; 7 bases align to TRBD2. The V segment lost 3 bases and the J segment 7 bases; nucleotides outside the gene matches: 8. This CDR3 has 15 residues. CDR1 and CDR2 from the germline V gene are LNHDA and SQIVND (reference sequence).

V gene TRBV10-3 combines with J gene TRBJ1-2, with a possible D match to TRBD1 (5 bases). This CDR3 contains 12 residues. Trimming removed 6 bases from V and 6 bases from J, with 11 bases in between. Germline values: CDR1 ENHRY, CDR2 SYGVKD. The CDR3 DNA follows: TGTGCCATCAGCCAGGGAACCCATGGCTACACCTTC. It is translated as CAISQGTHGYTF.

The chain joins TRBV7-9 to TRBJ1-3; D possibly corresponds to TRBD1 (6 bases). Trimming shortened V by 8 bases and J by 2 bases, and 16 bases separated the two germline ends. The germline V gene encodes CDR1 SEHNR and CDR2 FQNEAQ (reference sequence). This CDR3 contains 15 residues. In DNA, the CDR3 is TGTGCCAGCTCCCCGGGACAAACCACTGGAAACACCATATATTTT. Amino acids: CASSPGQTTGNTIYF.

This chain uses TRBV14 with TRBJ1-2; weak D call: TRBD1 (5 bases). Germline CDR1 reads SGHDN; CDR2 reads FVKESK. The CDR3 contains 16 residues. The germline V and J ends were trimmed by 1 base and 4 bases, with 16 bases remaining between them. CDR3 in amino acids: CASSQVGGRDSYGYTF. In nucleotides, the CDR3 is TGTGCCAGCAGCCAAGTTGGTGGAAGGGACTCCTATGGCTACACCTTC.

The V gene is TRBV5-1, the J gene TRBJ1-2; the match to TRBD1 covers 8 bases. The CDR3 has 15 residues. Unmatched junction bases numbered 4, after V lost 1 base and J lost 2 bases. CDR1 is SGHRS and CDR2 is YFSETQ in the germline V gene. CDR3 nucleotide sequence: TGCGCCAGCAGCTTGTCAGGGGGCGAAAACTATGGCTACACCTTC. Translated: CASSLSGGENYGYTF.

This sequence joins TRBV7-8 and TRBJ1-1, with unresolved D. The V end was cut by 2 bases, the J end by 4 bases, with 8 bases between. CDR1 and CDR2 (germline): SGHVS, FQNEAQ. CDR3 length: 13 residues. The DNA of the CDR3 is TGTGCCAGCAGCTTATACCGGGGCACTGAAGCTTTCTTT. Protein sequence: CASSLYRGTEAFF.

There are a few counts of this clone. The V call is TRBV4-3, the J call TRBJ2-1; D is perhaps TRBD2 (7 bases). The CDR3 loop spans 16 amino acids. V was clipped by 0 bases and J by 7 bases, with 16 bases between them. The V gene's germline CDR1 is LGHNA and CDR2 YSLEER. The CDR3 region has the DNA TGCGCCAGCAGCCAAGAAACCTGGCGGGGGACAAATGAGCAGTTCTTC. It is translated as CASSQETWRGTNEQFF.

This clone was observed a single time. The CDR3 loop is CASCKTGTDYEQYF. The CDR3 nucleotides are TGTGCCAGCTGTAAAACAGGGACAGATTACGAGCAGTACTTC. The chain joins TRBV7-9 to TRBJ2-7, with 7 nucleotides matching TRBD1. Trimming removed 8 bases from V and 4 bases from J; junction bases left unmatched: 11. The CDR3 sequence is 14 residues long. In germline, CDR1 is SEHNR, CDR2 FQNEAQ (reference sequence).

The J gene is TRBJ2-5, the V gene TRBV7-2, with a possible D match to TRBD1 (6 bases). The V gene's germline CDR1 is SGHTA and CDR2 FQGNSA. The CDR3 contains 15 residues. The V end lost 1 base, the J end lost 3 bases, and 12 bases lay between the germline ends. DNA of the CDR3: TGTGCCAGCAGCTTAGTTAGGAACAGGGAAGAGACCCAGTACTTC. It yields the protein CASSLVRNREETQYF.

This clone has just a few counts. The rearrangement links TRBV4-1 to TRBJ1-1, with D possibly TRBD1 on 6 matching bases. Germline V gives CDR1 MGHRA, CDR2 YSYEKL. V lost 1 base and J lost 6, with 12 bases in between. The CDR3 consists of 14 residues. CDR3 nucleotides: TGCGCCAGCAGCCAAGTCAGTGGGGGCGCTGAAGCTTTCTTT. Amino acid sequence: CASSQVSGGAEAFF.

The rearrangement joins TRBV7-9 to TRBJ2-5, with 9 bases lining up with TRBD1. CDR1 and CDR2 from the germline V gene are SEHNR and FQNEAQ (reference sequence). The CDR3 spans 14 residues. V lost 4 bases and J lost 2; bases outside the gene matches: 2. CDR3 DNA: TGTGCCAGCAGCTGGGGGACAGGGCAAGAGACCCAGTACTTC. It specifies CASSWGTGQETQYF.

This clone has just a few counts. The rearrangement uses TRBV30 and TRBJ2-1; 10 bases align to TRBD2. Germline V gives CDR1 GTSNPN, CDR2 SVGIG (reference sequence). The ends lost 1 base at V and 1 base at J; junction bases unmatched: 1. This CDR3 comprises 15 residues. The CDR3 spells CAWSELAGSYNEQFF. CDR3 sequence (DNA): TGTGCCTGGAGTGAACTAGCGGGGTCCTACAATGAGCAGTTCTTC.

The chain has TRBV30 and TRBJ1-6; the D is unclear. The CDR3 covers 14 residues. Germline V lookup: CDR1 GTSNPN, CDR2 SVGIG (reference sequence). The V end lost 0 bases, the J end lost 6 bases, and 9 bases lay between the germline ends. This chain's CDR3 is CAWSVSASNSPLHF. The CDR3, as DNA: TGTGCCTGGAGTGTCTCAGCTAGTAATTCACCCCTCCACTTT.

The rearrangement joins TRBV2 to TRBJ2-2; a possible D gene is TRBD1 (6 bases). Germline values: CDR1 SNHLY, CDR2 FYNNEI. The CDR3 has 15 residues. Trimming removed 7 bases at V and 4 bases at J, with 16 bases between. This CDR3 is CASIPPGAGTGELFF. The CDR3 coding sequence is TGTGCCAGCATCCCCCCAGGGGCGGGCACCGGGGAGCTGTTTTTT.

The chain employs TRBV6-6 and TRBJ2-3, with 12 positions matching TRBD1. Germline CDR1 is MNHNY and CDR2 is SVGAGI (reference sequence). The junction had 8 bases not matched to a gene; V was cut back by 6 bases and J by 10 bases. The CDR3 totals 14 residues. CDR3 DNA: TGTGCCAGCAGACAGGGACAGGGGGCGCTTTCGCAGTATTTT. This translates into CASRQGQGALSQYF.

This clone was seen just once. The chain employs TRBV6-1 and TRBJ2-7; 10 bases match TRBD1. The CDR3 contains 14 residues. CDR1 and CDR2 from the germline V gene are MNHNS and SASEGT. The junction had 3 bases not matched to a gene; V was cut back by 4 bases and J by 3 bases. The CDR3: CASSGDRGHYEQYF. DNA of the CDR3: TGTGCCAGCAGTGGAGACAGGGGGCACTACGAGCAGTACTTC.

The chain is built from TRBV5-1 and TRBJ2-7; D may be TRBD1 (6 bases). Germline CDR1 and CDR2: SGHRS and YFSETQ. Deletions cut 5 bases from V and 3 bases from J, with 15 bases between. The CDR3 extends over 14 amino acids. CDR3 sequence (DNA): TGCGCCAGCAGTACTACAGGACAGAGCTACGAGCAGTACTTC. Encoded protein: CASSTTGQSYEQYF.

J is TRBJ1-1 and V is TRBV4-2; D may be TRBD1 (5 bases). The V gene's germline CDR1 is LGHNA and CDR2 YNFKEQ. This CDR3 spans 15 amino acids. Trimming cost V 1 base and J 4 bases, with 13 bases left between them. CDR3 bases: TGTGCCAGCAGCCAAGTGCAGGGTGGCGGCACTGAAGCTTTCTTT. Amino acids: CASSQVQGGGTEAFF.

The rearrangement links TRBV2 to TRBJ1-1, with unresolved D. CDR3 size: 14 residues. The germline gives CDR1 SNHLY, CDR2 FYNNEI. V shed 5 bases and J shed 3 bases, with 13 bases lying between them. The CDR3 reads CASSRKGRDTEAFF. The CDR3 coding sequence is TGTGCCAGCAGTCGTAAAGGGAGAGACACTGAAGCTTTCTTT.

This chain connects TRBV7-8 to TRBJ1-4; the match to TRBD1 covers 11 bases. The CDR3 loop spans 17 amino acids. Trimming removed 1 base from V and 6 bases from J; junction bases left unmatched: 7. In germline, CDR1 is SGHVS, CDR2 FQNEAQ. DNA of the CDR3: TGTGCCAGCAGCTTAGAAGGTTGGGGACAGGGGGATGAAAAACTGTTTTTT. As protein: CASSLEGWGQGDEKLFF.

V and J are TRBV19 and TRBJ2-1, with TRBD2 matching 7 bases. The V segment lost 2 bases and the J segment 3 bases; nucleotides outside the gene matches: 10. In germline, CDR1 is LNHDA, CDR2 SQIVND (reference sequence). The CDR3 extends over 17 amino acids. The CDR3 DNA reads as TGTGCCAGTAGTATATACGGTGGGGGGGAGGTCTACAATGAGCAGTTCTTC. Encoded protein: CASSIYGGGEVYNEQFF. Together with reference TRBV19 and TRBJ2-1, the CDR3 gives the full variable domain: DGGITQSPKYLFRKEGQNVTLSCEQNLNHDAMYWYRQDPGQGLRLIYYSQIVNDFQKGDIAEGYSVSREKKESFPLTVTSAQKNPTAFYLCASSIYGGGEVYNEQFFGPGTRLTVL.

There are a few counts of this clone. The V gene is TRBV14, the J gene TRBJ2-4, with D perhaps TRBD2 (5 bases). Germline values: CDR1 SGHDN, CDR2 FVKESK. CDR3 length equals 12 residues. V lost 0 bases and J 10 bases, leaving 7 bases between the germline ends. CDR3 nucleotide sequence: TGTGCCAGCAGCCAAGAAGGGAGAATTCAGTACTTC. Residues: CASSQEGRIQYF.

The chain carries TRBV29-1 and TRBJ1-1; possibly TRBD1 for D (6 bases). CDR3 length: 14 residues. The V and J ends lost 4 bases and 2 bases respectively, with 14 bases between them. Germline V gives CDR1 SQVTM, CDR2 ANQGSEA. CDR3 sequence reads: CSVVPRQANTEAFF. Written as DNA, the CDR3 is TGCAGCGTTGTGCCCCGACAGGCAAACACTGAAGCTTTCTTT.

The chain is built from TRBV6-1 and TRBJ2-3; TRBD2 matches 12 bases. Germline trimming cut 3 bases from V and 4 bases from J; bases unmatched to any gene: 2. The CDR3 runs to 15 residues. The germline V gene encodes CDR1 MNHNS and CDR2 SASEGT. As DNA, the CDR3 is TGTGCCAGCAGTGAGACTAGCGGGGGATCAGATACGCAGTATTTT. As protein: CASSETSGGSDTQYF.

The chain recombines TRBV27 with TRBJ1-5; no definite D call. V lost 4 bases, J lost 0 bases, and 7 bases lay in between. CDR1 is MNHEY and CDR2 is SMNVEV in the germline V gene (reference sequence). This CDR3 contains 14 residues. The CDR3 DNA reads TGTGCCAGCAGTTCTCAGTATAGCAATCAGCCCCAGCATTTT. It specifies CASSSQYSNQPQHF.